Given below is one TCR beta chain in context. Its specificity is not known. The data are from a study of T cell responses to AZD1222 COVID-19 vaccine. Study background: Second doses were pooled across both intervals (about 4 or about 12 weeks).

Assay used: immunoSEQ multiplex PCR; TCRdb lists only in-frame clones, some missing. The data hold more than 110,000 clones, with almost 90% observed a single time. This CDR3 contains 13 residues. Trimming stripped 4 bases from V and 7 bases from J, with 14 bases between. CDR1 is LNHDA and CDR2 is SQIVND in the germline V gene (reference sequence). General study findings and limits: Unmutated variant regions are reportedly the target of nearly half of TCRs that are spike-specific. Across spike, vaccine-associated CD4 TCRs were found, dominant at 160-218 and 743-854.

This TCR was sampled from an adult in good health. Sequenced here: peripheral blood, sampled on day 0 of AZD1222 vaccination. V is TRBV19 and J is TRBJ2-7, with D maybe TRBD2 (6 bases). CDR3 DNA sequence: TGTGCCAGTAGTACCTCCAGAGGGAGGGAGCAGTACTTC. Amino acids: CASSTSRGREQYF.